Sequencing of this T cell receptor beta chain was carried out in a study of shared clonotypes between healthy human individuals (dated by TCRdb to the early 2020s). Turning to the overall study: The cohort comprised two women and a few men aged 18 to 49 years. To estimate repertoire size and how much clonotypes are shared between individuals, the study performed deep sequencing of blood TCR repertoires from about five healthy adults. To increase sequencing depth and limit assay-specific biases, TCR repertoire library preparation and sequencing were carried out by different laboratories using diverse techniques. Per donor, leukapheresis produced somewhere between about 0.94 and 10 billion PBMCs.

CDR1 and CDR2 are drawn from the germline V gene: SGHRS, YFSETQ. Trimmed from V: 4 bases; trimmed from J: 1 base; junction bases lacking a gene match: 4. Including cysteine and phenylalanine, the CDR3 has 15 amino acids. CDR3 DNA only is kept here, 45 bases in frame from base 1. The donors were healthy, HIV-negative adults with no recently reported acute infections or vaccinations. Every donor was a Caucasian adult residing in Nashville, Tennessee, USA. In the unsorted samples, 85 million to 100 million PBMCs were counted, and genomic DNA was extracted using the QIAamp DNA Blood Mini kit. Blood was collected by leukapheresis, and PBMCs were isolated by Ficoll-Histopaque density gradient centrifugation and then cryopreserved in liquid nitrogen vapor phase. Study-wide findings and limitations: Pairwise subsampling led to the expectation that sequencing depth would affect the degree of clonotype sharing among donors. The small number of donors limited the genetic and exposure-history diversity represented. Only blood was sampled, and tissue TCR repertoires likely differ from those in blood.

A word on this clone: Its antigen is still unknown. Base qualities are not recorded, but no much larger clone differs from it by a single base. Other DNA sequences in the same sample also yield this CDR3.

TCR CDR3 regions were amplified from genomic DNA by multiplex PCR using the deep immunoSEQ assay. Extracted genomic DNA from each cell subset was distributed evenly across all wells of several immunoSEQ 96-well plates, and each plate was treated as a replicate. For unsorted PBMC, around 300 ng genomic DNA, equal to roughly 33,000 T cell genomes, was loaded into each replicate PCR. Ten immunoSEQ deep assay plates were used to sequence the unsorted PBMC genomic DNA. Purified libraries were measured with a Qubit 3.0 fluorometer, size-checked on a Bioanalyzer 2100, and measured again with the KAPA Library Quantification kit. Every immunoSEQ 96-well plate was sequenced on a dedicated single-read 150-cycle Illumina NextSeq 550 flow cell. As for the authors' bioinformatics: Because the immunoSEQ output included only junctional sequences and no quality scores, the filtering could not be the same as the filtering used for full-length reads. To assign V/J genes and CDR3, sequences were annotated against IMGT germline references using PyIR, a Python wrapper for IgBLAST v1.9. Reads with weak V/J assignments (E-value above 1e-6), missing CDR3, stop codons, out-of-frame junctions, or ambiguous translated residues were removed. V3J clonotypes were defined as sequences sharing the same inferred V gene, J gene, and CDR3 amino acid sequence. Percentage overlap between repertoires was computed as shared unique clonotypes divided by the size of the smaller repertoire. Richness of each repertoire was evaluated using RTK rarefaction, the Chao1 estimator, and Recon v2.1 estimates of unobserved clonotypes. TCRdb retrieved this table from immuneACCESS and kept in-frame rearrangements only. Not all clones are present; in checked studies, unresolved V genes account for under half, and no reason is known for the remainder. That table gives V, J and clone size, and the DNA gave D and trimming. In all, the sample holds approximately 500,000 clones, and approximately 82% of those were seen once. Of the sample, about 11% falls within the top ten clones.

The chain couples TRBV5-1 to TRBJ2-1, with 8 bases in between that match TRBD1. The sequence came from a woman aged 40 to 50 in good health. Some clones in this sample may be carry-over from other donors' samples. Material for sequencing was PBMCs. The CDR3 region has the sequence CASSLGQGSYNEQFF. Read as DNA, the sequence is TGCGCCAGCAGCCTAGGACAGGGTTCCTACAATGAGCAGTTCTTC.